Below are 32 T cell receptor beta chains sequenced from a single sample in a study of PD-1 blockade in classical Hodgkin lymphoma. No patient escaped relapse after autologous stem cell transplantation, and brentuximab vedotin exposure varied. Libraries were prepared by immunoSEQ multiplex PCR; TCRdb keeps only in-frame clonotypes and omits some of them. The data show almost 85,000 clones, about 89% seen once. The starting material was peripheral blood mononuclear cells (PBMCs), obtained at baseline. These receptor sequences come from a human donor with classical Hodgkin lymphoma.

J is TRBJ1-2 and V is TRBV28; 8 bases agree with TRBD1. The CDR3 extends over 13 amino acids. V shed 8 bases, J shed 11 bases, and the junction held 13 bases outside the gene matches. Germline V gene lookup returns CDR1 MDHEN and CDR2 SYDVKM. CDR3 coding DNA: TGTGCCAGCCGGGTCCGGACAGGGTCAAGTTACACCTTC. This sequence encodes CASRVRTGSSYTF.

The chain has TRBV6-1 and TRBJ2-5; D unresolved. CDR3 length: 15 residues. V was cut by 1 base and J by 0 bases, with 9 bases left in between. Germline V gene lookup returns CDR1 MNHNS and CDR2 SASEGT. CDR3 DNA sequence: TGTGCCAGCAGTGAAGAGTCCGGCGACCAAGAGACCCAGTACTTC. It encodes CASSEESGDQETQYF.

This chain links TRBV19 with TRBJ2-5, with 12 bases lining up with TRBD1. Germline CDR1 is LNHDA and CDR2 is SQIVND (reference sequence). The CDR3 is made up of 15 amino acids. Germline trimming cut 5 bases from V and 4 bases from J; bases unmatched to any gene: 5. The CDR3 DNA is TGTGCCAGTAGTCCGGGGACAGGGGGCTCAGAGACCCAGTACTTC. It translates to CASSPGTGGSETQYF.

This sequence joins TRBV2 and TRBJ2-1; D remains unclear. V lost 6 bases and J 0 bases, leaving 12 bases between the germline ends. The germline V gene has CDR1 SNHLY and CDR2 FYNNEI. The CDR3 length is 15 residues. This CDR3 reads CASRHDPSSYNEQFF. The CDR3 region has the DNA TGTGCCAGCAGACACGACCCGAGCTCCTACAATGAGCAGTTCTTC.

V is TRBV19 and J is TRBJ2-1, with 10 bases aligning to TRBD2. The CDR3 totals 16 residues. V trimming: 5 bases; J trimming: 3 bases; junction bases outside the gene matches: 7. Germline-derived CDR1 and CDR2 are LNHDA and SQIVND (reference sequence). The CDR3 protein is CASSRLSSGGYNEQFF. In nucleotides, the CDR3 is TGTGCCAGTAGTCGCCTCTCTAGCGGGGGCTACAATGAGCAGTTCTTC.

This clone was seen only once. The chain has TRBV7-9 and TRBJ2-7; D is possibly TRBD1 (6 bases). Per germline, CDR1 SEHNR and CDR2 FQNEAQ (reference sequence). The V and J ends lost 5 bases and 0 bases respectively, with 14 bases between them. There are 15 residues in the CDR3. CDR3 sequence (DNA): TGTGCCAGCAGCCCGAGACAGGCGCACTCCTACGAGCAGTACTTC. This encodes CASSPRQAHSYEQYF.

The chain has TRBV2 and TRBJ1-1, with D possibly being TRBD1 (6 bases). The V end was cut by 4 bases, the J end by 2 bases, with 17 bases between. CDR3 length equals 16 residues. CDR1 and CDR2 (germline): SNHLY, FYNNEI. Here the CDR3 reads CASSGNLWTDNTEAFF. CDR3 nucleotide sequence: TGTGCCAGCAGTGGAAACCTTTGGACAGATAACACTGAAGCTTTCTTT.

The gene calls are TRBV5-4 and TRBJ1-2; 12 bases are a match to TRBD1. This CDR3 is 15 amino acids long. After removal of 0 bases from V and 7 bases from J, the junction contained 4 bases not matched to a gene. Germline CDR1 reads SGHNT; CDR2 reads YYREEE (reference sequence). CDR3 coding DNA: TGTGCCAGCAGCTTGGAGGGGACAGGGGGCACTGGCTACACCTTC. It codes for CASSLEGTGGTGYTF.

The chain employs TRBV7-2 and TRBJ1-2; 7 bases match TRBD1. From germline, CDR1 is SGHTA and CDR2 FQGNSA. The CDR3 sequence is 13 residues long. The trim removed 6 bases at V and 8 bases at J, leaving 9 bases unmatched. CDR3 DNA sequence: TGTGCCAGCAGAAGACAGGGCTCGACGGGCTACACCTTC. Its translation: CASRRQGSTGYTF.

The V and J genes are TRBV11-3 and TRBJ1-1, with D unresolved. Germline CDR1 reads SGHNT; CDR2 reads YENEEA. V was cut by 1 base and J by 5 bases, with 11 bases left in between. The CDR3 length is 14 residues. Here the CDR3 DNA reads TGTGCCAGCAGCTTAGGAAGGGCCCGAACTGAAGCTTTCTTT. It codes for CASSLGRARTEAFF.

This clone was picked up a small number of times. The chain has TRBV7-6 and TRBJ1-2; D is ambiguous. Deletions cut 5 bases from V and 7 bases from J, with 14 bases between. The CDR3 is made up of 13 amino acids. Germline V gene lookup returns CDR1 SGHVS and CDR2 FNYEAQ. This chain's CDR3 is CASSPTKYGGYTF. The CDR3 DNA is TGTGCCAGCAGCCCGACAAAATATGGTGGCTACACCTTC.

The rearrangement uses TRBV11-2 and TRBJ2-1; TRBD2 agrees at 11 bases. Losses at the gene ends were 6 bases for V and 6 bases for J; bases not matched to a gene: 16. This CDR3 is built from 18 residues. The germline gives CDR1 SGHAT, CDR2 FQNNGV. Written as DNA, the CDR3 is TGTGCCAGCAGGAGGGGGGGGCTAAGACTAGCGGGATTCAATGAGCAGTTCTTC. Translated: CASRRGGLRLAGFNEQFF.

The chain combines TRBV12-5 with TRBJ2-3; the match to TRBD2 covers 10 bases. This CDR3 comprises 16 residues. After removal of 5 bases from V and 7 bases from J, the junction contained 12 bases not matched to a gene. The germline V gene encodes CDR1 LGHNT and CDR2 FRNRAP. CDR3 region: CASGEGTSVGVNTQYF. The CDR3 DNA is TGTGCTAGTGGTGAGGGGACTAGCGTGGGTGTGAATACGCAGTATTTT.

The chain has TRBV4-2 and TRBJ2-1, with a weak D call TRBD1 (6 bases). The V gene's germline CDR1 is LGHNA and CDR2 YNFKEQ. The CDR3 loop spans 14 amino acids. V lost 2 bases, J lost 8 bases, and 13 bases lay in between. The CDR3 coding sequence is TGTGCCAGCAGCCAAAGAGGGGGTCGGGATGAGCAGTTCTTC. The encoded protein is CASSQRGGRDEQFF.

This clone was seen just once. The J gene is TRBJ2-7, the V gene TRBV5-4, with 7 positions matching TRBD2. CDR3 length equals 13 residues. J was trimmed by 2 bases and V by 4 bases; bases with no gene match: 3. Germline lookup yields CDR1 SGHNT and CDR2 YYREEE (reference sequence). The CDR3 DNA reads TGTGCCAGCAGCGGGGGGGAGGCCTACGAGCAGTACTTC. Its protein product is CASSGGEAYEQYF. The variable domain in full, completed from reference TRBV5-4 and TRBJ2-7, reads ETGVTQSPTHLIKTRGQQVTLRCSSQSGHNTVSWYQQALGQGPQFIFQYYREEENGRGNFPPRFSGLQFPNYSSELNVNALELDDSALYLCASSGGEAYEQYFGPGTRLTVT.

The CDR3 nucleotides read TGTGCCAGTAGTGAAGGGACAGGGTGGAATGAGCAGTTCTTC. Translated: CASSEGTGWNEQFF. The chain joins TRBV19 to TRBJ2-1, with 9 bases fitting TRBD1. The germline V gene has CDR1 LNHDA and CDR2 SQIVND (reference sequence). V lost 5 bases to trimming and J lost 7 bases; unmatched junction nucleotides: 6. This CDR3 region has 14 residues.

The V gene is TRBV25-1, the J gene TRBJ1-5; 7 bases map to TRBD1. The CDR3 has 14 residues. V shed 3 bases and J 1 base; nucleotides not matched to a gene: 0. Germline V gene lookup returns CDR1 MGHDK and CDR2 SYGVNS. The CDR3, as DNA: TGTGCCAGCAGTGAGGGACAGAGCAATCAGCCCCAGCATTTT. Protein sequence: CASSEGQSNQPQHF. Using reference TRBV25-1 and TRBJ1-5 for the parts outside the CDR3, the full variable domain is EADIYQTPRYLVIGTGKKITLECSQTMGHDKMYWYQQDPGMELHLIHYSYGVNSTEKGDLSSESTVSRIRTEHFPLTLESARPSHTSQYLCASSEGQSNQPQHFGDGTRLSIL.

This chain joins TRBV19 and TRBJ1-3, with 7 bases identical to TRBD1. Germline V gene lookup returns CDR1 LNHDA and CDR2 SQIVND (reference sequence). J gave up 2 bases and V 6 bases, and 7 bases lay outside the gene matches. The CDR3 totals 15 residues. The CDR3 coding sequence is TGTGCCAGTAGGAGATGGGGACAGACTGGAAACACCATATATTTT. Protein product: CASRRWGQTGNTIYF. Together with reference TRBV19 and TRBJ1-3, the CDR3 gives the full variable domain: DGGITQSPKYLFRKEGQNVTLSCEQNLNHDAMYWYRQDPGQGLRLIYYSQIVNDFQKGDIAEGYSVSREKKESFPLTVTSAQKNPTAFYLCASRRWGQTGNTIYFGEGSWLTVV.

The chain uses TRBV5-1 and TRBJ1-2; D ambiguous. Germline CDR1 and CDR2: SGHRS and YFSETQ. V was pared by 5 bases and J by 7 bases, with 18 bases between. CDR3 length: 14 residues. The CDR3 nucleotides read TGCGCCAGCAGAGAAACAAGCTACTCGATTGGCTACACCTTC. Amino acids: CASRETSYSIGYTF.

The chain joins TRBV25-1 to TRBJ1-2; 7 bases line up with TRBD1. The CDR3 spans 14 residues. Trimming cost V 1 base and J 5 bases; bases outside gene matches: 4. Germline CDR1 is MGHDK and CDR2 is SYGVNS. In DNA form, the CDR3 reads TGTGCCAGCAGTGAATGGGGGACAGCGTATGGCTACACCTTC. Protein: CASSEWGTAYGYTF.

The chain links TRBV6-5 to TRBJ2-7, with 7 bases lining up with TRBD2. The CDR3 extends over 13 amino acids. The junction had 2 bases not matched to a gene; V was cut back by 4 bases and J by 2 bases. Germline loops: CDR1 MNHEY, CDR2 SVGAGI. The CDR3 region is CASSSRGAYEQYF. In nucleotides, the CDR3 is TGTGCCAGCAGTTCCCGGGGGGCCTACGAGCAGTACTTC.

The CDR3 coding sequence is TGTGCCATCAGTGAGTCGTGGCTAGCGGGAGGCTCCCCCCACTACGAGCAGTACTTC. It is translated as CAISESWLAGGSPHYEQYF. The rearrangement links TRBV10-3 to TRBJ2-7, with 11 positions matching TRBD2. Germline V gene data show CDR1 as ENHRY and CDR2 as SYGVKD. V dropped 0 bases and J dropped 3; count of bases not matched to a gene: 13. The CDR3 has 19 amino acids.

The J gene is TRBJ2-7, the V gene TRBV10-2, with a weak D call TRBD2 (5 bases). The germline gives CDR1 WSHSY, CDR2 SAAADI. Trimming took off 6 bases at V and 3 bases at J, with 12 bases between the two ends. The CDR3 contains 13 residues. CDR3 sequence: CASSESGNYEQYF. The CDR3 coding sequence is TGCGCCAGCAGCGAATCGGGAAACTACGAGCAGTACTTC.

The chain couples TRBV20-1 to TRBJ1-1; no clear D gene. Trimming stripped 3 bases from V and 5 bases from J, with 7 bases between. The CDR3 runs to 11 residues. The germline CDR1 and CDR2 sequences are DFQATT and SNEGSKA (reference sequence). In nucleotides, the CDR3 is TGCAGTGCTAGTATGGGAACTGAAGCTTTCTTT. Encoded protein: CSASMGTEAFF.

This clone has just a few counts. The V and J genes are TRBV9 and TRBJ1-1; D not resolved. CDR3 length: 14 residues. CDR1 is SGDLS, CDR2 YYNGEE, per germline. With 4 bases removed from V and 1 base from J, the gap between germline ends came to 11 bases. CDR3: CASSSRGGNTEAFF. The CDR3 coding sequence is TGTGCCAGCAGCTCCCGGGGAGGGAACACTGAAGCTTTCTTT.

The chain recombines TRBV4-3 with TRBJ2-7; 8 bases agree with TRBD2. V lost 0 bases and J lost 0; bases outside the gene matches: 7. The germline CDR1 and CDR2 sequences are LGHNA and YSLEER. The CDR3 length is 17 residues. The CDR3 region has the DNA TGCGCCAGCAGCCAAGATTGCTGCGGGAGGAGCTCCTACGAGCAGTACTTC. Its translation: CASSQDCCGRSSYEQYF.

The V and J genes are TRBV14 and TRBJ1-2; D is possibly TRBD1 (5 bases). This CDR3 is 17 amino acids long. V was clipped by 0 bases and J by 11 bases, with 25 bases between them. Looked up from germline, CDR1 is SGHDN and CDR2 is FVKESK. CDR3 loop: CASSQDIVTASIRGYTF. In nucleotides, the CDR3 is TGTGCCAGCAGCCAAGATATTGTAACGGCTTCTATTCGGGGGTACACCTTC.

The V call is TRBV29-1, the J call TRBJ1-4, with D tentatively TRBD1 (6 bases). The CDR3 is made up of 16 amino acids. V lost 5 bases, J lost 5 bases, and 21 bases lay in between. CDR1 is SQVTM, CDR2 ANQGSEA, per germline. CDR3 residues: CSVSNRDMARNEKLFF. The CDR3 DNA reads as TGCAGCGTTTCAAACCGGGACATGGCCCGGAATGAAAAACTGTTTTTT.

This clone was detected once. The chain links TRBV13 to TRBJ2-5, with D maybe TRBD1 (5 bases). The DNA end lines up better with TRBJ2-7; the J call may be wrong. Germline values: CDR1 PRHDT, CDR2 FYEKMQ (reference sequence). The CDR3 is made up of 11 amino acids. CDR3 amino acids: CASSSRDEQYF. The CDR3 nucleotides read TGTGCCAGCAGCTCCAGGGACGAGCAGTACTTC.

V is TRBV7-9 and J is TRBJ2-1, with TRBD2 identical over 12 bases. V dropped 5 bases and J dropped 2; count of bases not matched to a gene: 10. The CDR3 length is 18 residues. Germline V CDR1 and CDR2: SEHNR, FQNEAQ (reference sequence). This CDR3 is CASSPTTSGSWTYNEQFF. Here the CDR3 DNA reads TGTGCCAGCAGCCCCACGACTAGCGGGAGTTGGACCTACAATGAGCAGTTCTTC.

The V and J genes are TRBV6-1 and TRBJ1-4; 7 nucleotides match TRBD1. Germline values: CDR1 MNHNS, CDR2 SASEGT. J gave up 8 bases and V 1 base, and 7 bases lay outside the gene matches. The CDR3 spans 15 residues. The CDR3 reads CASSEETGLAEKLFF. The CDR3 coding sequence is TGTGCCAGCAGTGAAGAGACAGGGTTAGCGGAAAAACTGTTTTTT.

The chain couples TRBV7-7 to TRBJ2-5; D gene uncertain. Germline-derived CDR1 and CDR2 are SSHAT and FNYEAQ (reference sequence). The CDR3 has 13 amino acids. With 1 base removed from V and 3 bases from J, the gap between germline ends came to 6 bases. The chain's CDR3 is CASSLGLEETQYF. Written as DNA, the CDR3 is TGTGCCAGCAGCTTAGGGCTAGAAGAGACCCAGTACTTC.